Shown below are 18 T cell receptor beta chains from a single sample sequenced in a study of shared clonotypes between healthy human individuals. This table comes from immunoSEQ multiplex PCR, and its TCRdb copy is limited to in-frame clones, with some not included. The table has about 2.4 million clones, 90% to 95% seen once; the top ten hold more than 0.12%. The source material was naive CD4+ T cells sorted from blood. Subset meaning: CD45RA+ positively selected. The receptors shown here come from a man between 18 and 29 years old in good health.

The chain has TRBV30 and TRBJ2-7; weak D call: TRBD1 (6 bases). V lost 0 bases and J lost 4, with 13 bases in between. Germline assignment: CDR1 GTSNPN and CDR2 SVGIG (reference sequence). CDR3 length: 14 residues. The CDR3 region has the DNA TGTGCCTGGAGTGTAGGGGGTGCGGTTTACGAGCAGTACTTC. This codes for CAWSVGGAVYEQYF.

The rearrangement uses TRBV5-1 and TRBJ2-1; 10 bases match TRBD1. Germline V gives CDR1 SGHRS, CDR2 YFSETQ. This CDR3 region has 14 residues. Unmatched junction bases numbered 6, after V lost 7 bases and J lost 5 bases. The CDR3 protein is CASVGTGAHNEQFF. The CDR3 region has the DNA TGCGCCAGCGTGGGGACAGGGGCCCACAATGAGCAGTTCTTC.

The chain joins TRBV5-6 to TRBJ2-1; 7 bases match TRBD2. The CDR3 has 13 amino acids. Looked up from germline, CDR1 is SGHDT and CDR2 is YYEEEE. V was pared by 2 bases and J by 6 bases, with 2 bases of the junction left unmatched. The CDR3 is CASSFWTSNEQFF. CDR3 sequence (DNA): TGTGCCAGCAGCTTCTGGACTAGCAATGAGCAGTTCTTC.

The chain employs TRBV19 and TRBJ2-3; 8 bases line up with TRBD1. Germline V gives CDR1 LNHDA, CDR2 SQIVND (reference sequence). V lost 6 bases, J lost 0 bases, and 5 bases stayed unmatched. The CDR3 length is 15 residues. The CDR3 sequence: CASRSRGHSTDTQYF. In DNA, the CDR3 is TGTGCCAGTAGAAGCAGGGGGCATAGCACAGATACGCAGTATTTT.

This chain uses TRBV7-9 with TRBJ1-4; D is possibly TRBD1 (6 bases). CDR1 and CDR2 (germline): SEHNR, FQNEAQ (reference sequence). Deletions cut 2 bases from V and 6 bases from J, with 16 bases between. The CDR3 is made up of 16 amino acids. CDR3 DNA: TGTGCCAGCAGCTTATCCCAGGGGTCCCTTTATGAAAAACTGTTTTTT. This codes for CASSLSQGSLYEKLFF.

The V and J genes are TRBV25-1 and TRBJ2-7; 8 bases line up with TRBD1. The germline gives CDR1 MGHDK, CDR2 SYGVNS. The CDR3 spans 12 residues. V dropped 8 bases and J dropped 2; count of bases not matched to a gene: 2. CDR3 bases: TGTGCCAGCGGACAGGGTACCTACGAGCAGTACTTC. It is translated as CASGQGTYEQYF.

This chain joins TRBV7-2 and TRBJ2-5; 8 bases fit TRBD1. The DNA end is more similar to TRBJ2-7, so the J call may be wrong. The germline CDR1 and CDR2 sequences are SGHTA and FQGNSA. There are 15 residues in the CDR3. The CDR3 sequence: CASRPRGHRSYEQYF. CDR3 coding DNA: TGTGCCAGCAGACCCAGGGGGCACAGGTCCTACGAGCAGTACTTC.

This clone was detected only once. The V and J genes are TRBV19 and TRBJ1-5, with D tentatively TRBD1 (6 bases). CDR1 and CDR2 from the germline V gene are LNHDA and SQIVND (reference sequence). The CDR3 spans 18 residues. The V end lost 5 bases, the J end lost 0 bases, and 20 bases lay between the germline ends. DNA for the CDR3: TGTGCCAGTAGTCCTATAGGGGGAGAGGATCCTAGCAATCAGCCCCAGCATTTT. It encodes CASSPIGGEDPSNQPQHF.

The chain carries TRBV6-1 and TRBJ2-3, with D possibly being TRBD1 (6 bases). Germline V gene data show CDR1 as MNHNS and CDR2 as SASEGT. V was clipped by 3 bases and J by 0 bases, with 13 bases between them. The CDR3 runs 16 residues. The chain's CDR3 is CASSEALGASTDTQYF. The CDR3 region has the DNA TGTGCCAGCAGTGAGGCTCTGGGGGCTAGCACAGATACGCAGTATTTT.

With respect to this clone: Other DNA sequences in the same sample also yield this CDR3. The chain has TRBV4-1 and TRBJ1-3; D ambiguous. CDR3 size: 14 residues. The germline V gene encodes CDR1 MGHRA and CDR2 YSYEKL. V was clipped by 1 base and J by 1 base, with 5 bases between them. The CDR3 coding sequence is TGCGCCAGCAGCCAAGTGGGGTCTGGAAACACCATATATTTT. Its protein product is CASSQVGSGNTIYF.

The V gene is TRBV30, the J gene TRBJ1-3; TRBD1 is a possible D gene (5 bases). The CDR3 consists of 15 residues. Germline V lookup: CDR1 GTSNPN, CDR2 SVGIG (reference sequence). Trimming cost V 2 bases and J 2 bases, with 13 bases left between them. The CDR3 nucleotides read TGTGCCTGGAGTTGGGGGAGAGGTGCTGGAAACACCATATATTTT. It encodes CAWSWGRGAGNTIYF.

The sample holds a few counts of this clone. The chain carries TRBV27 and TRBJ1-4, with D tentatively TRBD1 (5 bases). Germline V CDR1 and CDR2: MNHEY, SMNVEV (reference sequence). V was trimmed by 0 bases and J by 3 bases, leaving 8 bases between them. CDR3 length equals 15 residues. The CDR3 region has the DNA TGTGCCAGCAGTTTATCAGGGGCGTCTAATGAAAAACTGTTTTTT. Its translation: CASSLSGASNEKLFF.

The V call is TRBV28, the J call TRBJ1-2; 8 nucleotides match TRBD1. Germline values: CDR1 MDHEN, CDR2 SYDVKM. The CDR3 has 15 amino acids. With 4 bases clipped from V and 3 bases from J, the junction kept 7 bases outside the gene matches. DNA for the CDR3: TGTGCCAGCAGTTCCGGACAGGGCGGGTACTATGGCTACACCTTC. This codes for CASSSGQGGYYGYTF.

V gene TRBV9 combines with J gene TRBJ2-7; the D is unclear. Trimming removed 0 bases at V and 0 bases at J, with 10 bases between. The CDR3 consists of 15 residues. Germline V gives CDR1 SGDLS, CDR2 YYNGEE. The CDR3 reads CASSVDLIRSYEQYF. DNA for the CDR3: TGTGCCAGCAGCGTAGATCTCATACGCTCCTACGAGCAGTACTTC.

The rearrangement links TRBV18 to TRBJ2-3, with TRBD2 identical over 8 bases. The CDR3 consists of 16 residues. CDR1 and CDR2 from the germline V gene are KGHSH and LQKENI. With V trimmed by 3 bases and J by 4 bases, 9 bases remained unmatched. The CDR3 region is CASSPLSGSSADTQYF. The DNA for the CDR3 is TGTGCCAGCTCACCCCTCAGCGGGAGTAGCGCAGATACGCAGTATTTT.

This clone was detected once. The chain carries TRBV5-1 and TRBJ2-3, with 11 nucleotides matching TRBD2. This CDR3 region has 15 residues. V gave up 3 bases and J gave up 7 bases; unmatched junction bases: 7. Germline V gene data show CDR1 as SGHRS and CDR2 as YFSETQ. The CDR3: CASSSTSGKGNTQYF. The CDR3 DNA is TGCGCCAGCAGCTCGACTAGCGGGAAGGGAAATACGCAGTATTTT.

This rearrangement joins TRBV27 to TRBJ1-3; no reliable D call. Trimming pared 2 bases from V and 3 bases from J, leaving 11 bases between. CDR3 length: 15 residues. Germline CDR1 reads MNHEY; CDR2 reads SMNVEV (reference sequence). The CDR3 DNA follows: TGTGCCAGCAGTTTACCGGGGTCGTTTGGAAACACCATATATTTT. Its translation: CASSLPGSFGNTIYF.

The chain employs TRBV6-5 and TRBJ1-2; D gene uncertain. This CDR3 contains 15 residues. Germline V gives CDR1 MNHEY, CDR2 SVGAGI. Trimming left V 0 bases short and J 4 bases short, with 12 bases between. CDR3 protein: CASSYSSWQLYGYTF. CDR3 bases: TGTGCCAGCAGTTACTCGAGTTGGCAGCTCTATGGCTACACCTTC.